The sequence of this T cell receptor (beta chain) was determined in a study of STAT5B mutations in CD4+ large granular lymphocyte leukemia. Study findings and constraints: 8/27 top patient clones versus 2/35 control clones were TRBV06-family.

Only in-frame clones appear in the TCRdb table, and some are missing; sequencing was by immunoSEQ multiplex PCR. The sample shows 23,000 or so clones, 72% of them seen only once. Trimming pared 4 bases from V and 4 bases from J, leaving 9 bases between. This CDR3 comprises 13 residues. Germline-derived CDR1 and CDR2 are SGHKS and YYEKEE (reference sequence). Only one count was recorded for this clone. The target antigen is unknown. This chain uses TRBV5-5 with TRBJ2-1; D ambiguous. Sample: CD4+ T cells from blood buffy coats. This TCR was sampled from a human donor in good health. CDR3 in amino acids: CASSRHEYNEQFF. The CDR3, as DNA: TGTGCCAGCAGCCGTCACGAATACAATGAGCAGTTCTTC. The whole variable domain, remainder taken from reference TRBV5-5 and TRBJ2-1, is DAGVTQSPTHLIKTRGQQVTLRCSPISGHKSVSWYQQVLGQGPQFIFQYYEKEERGRGNFPDRFSARQFPNYSSELNVNALLLGDSALYLCASSRHEYNEQFFGPGTRLTVL.